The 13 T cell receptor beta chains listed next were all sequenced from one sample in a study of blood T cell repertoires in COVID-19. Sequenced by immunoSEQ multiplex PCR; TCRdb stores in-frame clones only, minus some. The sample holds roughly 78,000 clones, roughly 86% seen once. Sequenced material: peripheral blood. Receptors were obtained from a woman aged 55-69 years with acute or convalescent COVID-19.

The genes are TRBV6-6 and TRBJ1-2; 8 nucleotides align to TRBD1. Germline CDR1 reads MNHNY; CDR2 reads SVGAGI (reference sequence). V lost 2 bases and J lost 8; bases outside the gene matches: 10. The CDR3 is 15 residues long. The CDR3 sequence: CASSYQDRDPKGYTF. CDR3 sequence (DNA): TGTGCCAGCAGTTACCAGGACAGGGACCCAAAGGGCTACACCTTC.

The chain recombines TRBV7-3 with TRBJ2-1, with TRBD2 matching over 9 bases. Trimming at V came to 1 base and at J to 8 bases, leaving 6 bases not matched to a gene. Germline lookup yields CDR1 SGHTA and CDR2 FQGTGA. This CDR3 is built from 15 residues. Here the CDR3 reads CASSLMPSGNDEQFF. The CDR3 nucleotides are TGTGCCAGCAGCTTAATGCCTAGCGGGAACGATGAGCAGTTCTTC.

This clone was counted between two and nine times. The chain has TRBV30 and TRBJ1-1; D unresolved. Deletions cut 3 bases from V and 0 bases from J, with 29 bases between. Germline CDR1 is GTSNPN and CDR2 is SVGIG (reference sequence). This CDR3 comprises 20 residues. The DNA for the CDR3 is TGTGCCTGGAGCGTAACCCTCCTCACTCGAGGGAACTTTATGAACACTGAAGCTTTCTTT. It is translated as CAWSVTLLTRGNFMNTEAFF.

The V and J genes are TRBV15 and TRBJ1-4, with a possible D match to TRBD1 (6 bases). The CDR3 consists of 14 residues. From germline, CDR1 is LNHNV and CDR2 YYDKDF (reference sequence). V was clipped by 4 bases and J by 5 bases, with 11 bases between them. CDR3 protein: CATSKTGPNEKLFF. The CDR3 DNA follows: TGTGCCACCAGCAAAACAGGGCCCAATGAAAAACTGTTTTTT.

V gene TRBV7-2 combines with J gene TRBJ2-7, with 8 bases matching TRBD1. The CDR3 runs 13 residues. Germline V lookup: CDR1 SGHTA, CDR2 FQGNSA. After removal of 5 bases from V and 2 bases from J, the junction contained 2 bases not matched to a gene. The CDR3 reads CASSVDRAYEQYF. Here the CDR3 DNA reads TGTGCCAGCAGCGTGGACAGGGCCTACGAGCAGTACTTC. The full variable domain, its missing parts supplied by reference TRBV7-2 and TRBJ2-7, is GAGVSQSPSNKVTEKGKDVELRCDPISGHTALYWYRQSLGQGLEFLIYFQGNSAPDKSGLPSDRFSAERTGGSVSTLTIQRTQQEDSAVYLCASSVDRAYEQYFGPGTRLTVT.

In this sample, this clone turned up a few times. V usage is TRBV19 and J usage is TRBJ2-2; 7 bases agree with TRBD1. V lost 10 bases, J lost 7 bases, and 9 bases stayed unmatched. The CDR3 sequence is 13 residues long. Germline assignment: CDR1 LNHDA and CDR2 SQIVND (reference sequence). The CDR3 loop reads CATIQGTGGELFF. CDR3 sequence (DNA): TGTGCCACCATACAGGGGACCGGCGGGGAGCTGTTTTTT.

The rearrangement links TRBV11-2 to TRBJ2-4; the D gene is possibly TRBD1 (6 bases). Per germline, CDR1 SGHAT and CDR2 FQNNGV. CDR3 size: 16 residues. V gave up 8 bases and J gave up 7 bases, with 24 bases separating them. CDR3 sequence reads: CASRYKNGTSSNIQYF. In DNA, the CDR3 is TGTGCCAGCCGATATAAAAACGGGACATCGTCGAACATTCAGTACTTC.

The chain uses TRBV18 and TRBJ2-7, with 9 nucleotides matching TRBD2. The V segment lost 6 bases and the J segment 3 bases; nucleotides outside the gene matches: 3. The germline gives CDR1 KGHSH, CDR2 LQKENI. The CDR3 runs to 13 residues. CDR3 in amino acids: CASSSGRRYEQYF. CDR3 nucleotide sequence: TGTGCCAGCTCGAGCGGGAGGCGCTACGAGCAGTACTTC.

CDR3 sequence reads: CAWSPTGLQETQYF. The CDR3 DNA follows: TGTGCCTGGAGTCCGACAGGACTCCAAGAGACCCAGTACTTC. The chain joins TRBV30 to TRBJ2-5; perhaps TRBD1 as D (6 bases). The CDR3 sequence is 14 residues long. Trimming took off 2 bases at V and 1 base at J, with 11 bases between the two ends. The V gene's germline CDR1 is GTSNPN and CDR2 SVGIG (reference sequence).

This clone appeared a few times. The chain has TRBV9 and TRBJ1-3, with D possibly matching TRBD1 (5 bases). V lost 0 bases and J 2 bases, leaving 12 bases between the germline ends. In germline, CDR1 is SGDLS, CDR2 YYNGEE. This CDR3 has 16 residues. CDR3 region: CASSVAATVTGNTIYF. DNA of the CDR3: TGTGCCAGCAGCGTAGCCGCGACAGTTACTGGAAACACCATATATTTT.

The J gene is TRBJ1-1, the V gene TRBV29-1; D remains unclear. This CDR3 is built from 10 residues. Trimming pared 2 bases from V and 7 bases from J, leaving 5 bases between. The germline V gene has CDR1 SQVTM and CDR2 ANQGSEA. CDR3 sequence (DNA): TGCAGCGTTGAAACATATGAAGCTTTCTTT. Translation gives CSVETYEAFF.

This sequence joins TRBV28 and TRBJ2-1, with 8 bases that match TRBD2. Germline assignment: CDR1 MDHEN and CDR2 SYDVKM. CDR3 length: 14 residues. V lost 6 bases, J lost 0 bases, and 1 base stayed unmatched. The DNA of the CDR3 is TGTGCCAGCAGGAGCGGGGGCTCCTACAATGAGCAGTTCTTC. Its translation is CASRSGGSYNEQFF.

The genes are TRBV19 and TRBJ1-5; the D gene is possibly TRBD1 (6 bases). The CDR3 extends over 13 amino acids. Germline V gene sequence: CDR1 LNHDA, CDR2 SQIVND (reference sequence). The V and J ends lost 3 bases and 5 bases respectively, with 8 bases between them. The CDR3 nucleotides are TGTGCCAGTAGTATGGGGGCGGATCAGCCCCAGCATTTT. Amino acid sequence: CASSMGADQPQHF.